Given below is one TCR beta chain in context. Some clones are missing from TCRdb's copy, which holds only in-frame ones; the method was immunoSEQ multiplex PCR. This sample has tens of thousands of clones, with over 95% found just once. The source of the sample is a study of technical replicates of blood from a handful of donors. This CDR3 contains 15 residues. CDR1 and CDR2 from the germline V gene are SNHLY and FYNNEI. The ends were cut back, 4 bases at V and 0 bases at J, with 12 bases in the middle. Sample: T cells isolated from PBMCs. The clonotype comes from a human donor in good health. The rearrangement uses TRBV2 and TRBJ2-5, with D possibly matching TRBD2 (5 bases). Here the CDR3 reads CASSAEVAYQETQYF. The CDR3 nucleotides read TGTGCCAGCAGTGCTGAGGTAGCGTACCAAGAGACCCAGTACTTC.